This T cell receptor beta chain was identified during a study of CD8 T cells in ankylosing spondylitis. Quantitative 5'-RACE with molecular barcodes was used to make the TCR beta libraries. Each CDR3 protein gets one entry after TCRdb re-called the 5' RACE reads with MiXCR. The table shows more than 150,000 distinct CDR3 sequences, with 10% to 15% occurring only once. V lost 2 bases to trimming and J lost 11 bases, with 7 bases between them. This CDR3 has 11 residues. Germline loops: CDR1 SGHTA, CDR2 FQGNSA. V gene TRBV7-2 combines with J gene TRBJ2-1; no definite D call. Source material: blood, either unsorted or a sorted T cell fraction (not recorded which). This TCR came from a female donor with ankylosing spondylitis or in good health (not recorded which). CDR3 DNA sequence: TGTGCCAGCAGCTTATACGGGCAGCAGTTCTTC. Translation gives CASSLYGQQFF. The full variable domain, its missing parts supplied by reference TRBV7-2 and TRBJ2-1, is GAGVSQSPSNKVTEKGKDVELRCDPISGHTALYWYRQSLGQGLEFLIYFQGNSAPDKSGLPSDRFSAERTGGSVSTLTIQRTQQEDSAVYLCASSLYGQQFFGPGTRLTVL.